The following is a T cell receptor (beta chain) sequence with its context. The antigen is not known. These data belong to a study of shared clonotypes between healthy human individuals. Study as a whole: The study enrolled two women and three men aged 18 to 49.

Study results and limitations: Generation of non-shared clonotypes was less probable than generation of clonotypes shared by all four donors.

CD8 cells regarded as naive lacked CD45RO, were positively chosen for CCR7, and omitted terminally differentiated effector memory CD45RA+ cells. TCRdb's table, derived via immunoSEQ multiplex PCR, lists solely in-frame clones and lacks some. The table records nearly 600,000 clones, just under 97% of them present only once. CDR3 size: 16 residues. Trimming removed 6 bases from V and 3 bases from J, with 19 bases in between. From germline, CDR1 is SGDLS and CDR2 YYNGEE. This TCR came from a woman aged 25-40 years in good health. The V call is TRBV9, the J call TRBJ2-1; possibly TRBD2 for D (7 bases). What was sequenced was naive CD8+ T cells sorted from blood. DNA of the CDR3: TGTGCCAGCACCCCCGGGGGCGGGAGTGTCTACAATGAGCAGTTCTTC. Translation: CASTPGGGSVYNEQFF.